Detailed here is one TCR beta chain. What antigen it recognizes has not been identified. No quality values exist for individual bases; no much larger clone is one base distant. Between the V and J ends, shortened by 5 bases and 0 bases respectively, the junction contains 8 bases. CDR1 and CDR2, looked up from the germline V gene, are SQVTM and ANQGSEA. The CDR3, cysteine through phenylalanine, is 13 amino acids long. CDR3 DNA is the only sequence kept; it has 39 bases, read in frame from the first base. The data are from a study of blood T cell repertoires in COVID-19 (dated by TCRdb to the early 2020s). A note on the overall study: Samples from collaborators originated in the United States, Italy and Spain and spanned both the acute and convalescent phases of COVID-19. The material from the prospective study consisted of cDNA or gDNA derived from T cells, B-cell-depleted T cells, or PBMCs. Deeply sampled blood TCRbeta repertoires from subjects exposed to, actively infected with, or recovered from COVID-19 were included in the dataset. A freely available public database, intended as a resource for researchers studying the immune response to SARS-CoV-2, is where the repertoires were released. Samples came from the ongoing ImmuneRACE study (first 160 participants) plus 1,254 subjects from 6 global collaborators. The sample metadata nearly always contained a de-identified subject ID, COVID-19 status, age in years and sex. Where available, HLA class I and class II types were taken from metadata supplied by the sample provider and were not determined by assay-based typing.

TCRbeta CDR3 regions were amplified from genomic DNA using the immunoSEQ Assay, a bias-controlled multiplex PCR. The authors processed their data as follows. Within the assay, amplification of reference gene primers was used to estimate how many nucleated cells each sample contained. To quantify the absolute abundance of each unique TCRbeta CDR3 rearrangement, sequence reads were collapsed and filtered. For each sample, productive Simpson clonality was calculated by taking the square root of Simpson's diversity index across productive rearrangements. Sourced from immuneACCESS, this table was stored by TCRdb with only in-frame sequences that have V and J called. A share of the clones is absent; for the studies checked, an unresolved V gene accounts for under half, and the remainder has no known explanation. The D gene and trimming were derived from the DNA, and the V and J assignments and clone size from that table. The sample profile shows 68,000 or so clones; about 92% of them were found once. Around 0.47% of the sample rests with the top ten.

General conclusions and limits of the study: The amount of clinical and demographic metadata varied by source and participant and was provided uncurated.

In Seattle, one collaborating source enrolled patients while the infection was active and tracked those patients longitudinally over the course of disease. Whole blood was collected in K2EDTA tubes by collaborating institutions according to the institutions' own protocols. For TCRbeta analysis, collaborators shipped samples as frozen whole blood, isolated PBMCs, or DNA extracted from either of those sample types. The chain is made from TRBV29-1 and TRBJ2-1; the D gene cannot be named for sure. The sequenced sample was peripheral blood. The TCR originated in a man aged 50 to 59 with COVID-19, enrolled during active disease. The CDR3 here reads CSVRWSSYNEQFF. The DNA sequence is as follows: TGCAGCGTTCGGTGGAGCTCCTACAATGAGCAGTTCTTC.